This entry is about one T cell receptor beta chain. Its matching antigen is unknown. TCRdb analysed the 5' RACE reads with MiXCR anew, one entry per CDR3 protein. The repertoire has some 1,700,000 distinct CDR3 sequences, about 32% of them found once; the top ten carry approximately 0.25%. These data come from a study of identical twins. Study-wide points: Some out-of-frame alpha sequences were shared by twins, and these showed excess low generation probability. Out-of-frame sharing of TCR alpha in monozygotic twins was underestimated by models.

Sequences were obtained from cord blood. The clonotype was recovered from a newborn girl in good health.

This CDR3 reads CASSLRLWVLETQYF. The CDR3 DNA follows: TGTGCCAGCAGCTTACGGCTGTGGGTTTTGGAGACCCAGTACTTC. The V gene is TRBV7-2, the J gene TRBJ2-5; D is uncertain. V was cut by 2 bases and J by 5 bases, with 15 bases left in between. There are 15 residues in the CDR3. The germline V gene encodes CDR1 SGHTA and CDR2 FQGNSA.